The 2 T cell receptor beta chains in this list originate from one sample, sequenced in a study of blood T cell repertoires in COVID-19. Assay used: immunoSEQ multiplex PCR; TCRdb lists only in-frame clones, some missing. The sample records about 180,000 clones, approximately 85% being singletons. The sequenced sample was PBMCs or T cells enriched from blood (not recorded which). Receptor source: a woman in her twenties or thirties who had recovered from COVID-19.

This clone was recorded a few times. V is TRBV5-6 and J is TRBJ2-5, with 8 bases aligning to TRBD1. J gave up 5 bases and V 1 base, and 7 bases lay outside the gene matches. This CDR3 is built from 15 residues. CDR1 and CDR2 from the germline V gene are SGHDT and YYEEEE. Here the CDR3 reads CASSLLQGARETQYF. CDR3 DNA sequence: TGTGCCAGCAGCTTGCTGCAGGGGGCGCGGGAGACCCAGTACTTC.

This chain uses TRBV19 with TRBJ2-3; D may be TRBD1 (6 bases). Per germline, CDR1 LNHDA and CDR2 SQIVND (reference sequence). The CDR3 length is 17 residues. V gave up 4 bases and J gave up 0 bases, with 17 bases separating them. The CDR3, as DNA: TGTGCCAGTAGTACTGGGACACAAAAGTACAGCACAGATACGCAGTATTTT. Translating it yields CASSTGTQKYSTDTQYF.